Many counts were recorded for the clone carrying this T cell receptor beta chain. Its antigen is still unknown. The sample originates from a study of early T cells in non-severe SARS-CoV-2 infection. Whole-study context: Sequenced material consisted of bulk RNA (from unsorted whole blood), and chains were unpaired.

Unique molecular identifiers were added to individual cDNA molecules. TCRdb re-called the 5' RACE reads with MiXCR, one entry per CDR3 protein. Of around 50,000 distinct CDR3 sequences in the sample, about 12% are singletons; the top ten hold 9.1%. Findings and limits, study-wide: Matching with VDJdb favored anti-spike CD8 responses (missing private and CD4 specificities).

In germline, CDR1 is MNHNY, CDR2 SVGAGI (reference sequence). Trimming took off 5 bases at V and 1 base at J, with 8 bases between the two ends. The length of the CDR3 is 13 residues. The source is an adult who was a healthcare worker with PCR-confirmed SARS-CoV-2 infection or an uninfected control (not recorded which). The rearrangement joins TRBV6-6 to TRBJ1-1; D is uncertain. Sequenced material: whole blood. The CDR3 nucleotides are TGTGCCAGCAGTCCGCGACAGAACACTGAAGCTTTCTTT. This gives the protein CASSPRQNTEAFF.